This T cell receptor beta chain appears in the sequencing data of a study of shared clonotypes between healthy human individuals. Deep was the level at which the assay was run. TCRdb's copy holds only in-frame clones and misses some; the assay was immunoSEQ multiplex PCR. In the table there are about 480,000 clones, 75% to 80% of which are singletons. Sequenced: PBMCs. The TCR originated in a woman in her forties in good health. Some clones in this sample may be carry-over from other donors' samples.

The CDR3 region is CASSTGSVTGELFF. The DNA for the CDR3 is TGTGCCAGCAGCACTGGTTCGGTCACCGGGGAGCTGTTTTTT. The chain uses TRBV7-3 and TRBJ2-2; D not resolved. Germline lookup yields CDR1 SGHTA and CDR2 FQGTGA. Trimming removed 5 bases at V and 4 bases at J, with 11 bases between. This CDR3 comprises 14 residues.